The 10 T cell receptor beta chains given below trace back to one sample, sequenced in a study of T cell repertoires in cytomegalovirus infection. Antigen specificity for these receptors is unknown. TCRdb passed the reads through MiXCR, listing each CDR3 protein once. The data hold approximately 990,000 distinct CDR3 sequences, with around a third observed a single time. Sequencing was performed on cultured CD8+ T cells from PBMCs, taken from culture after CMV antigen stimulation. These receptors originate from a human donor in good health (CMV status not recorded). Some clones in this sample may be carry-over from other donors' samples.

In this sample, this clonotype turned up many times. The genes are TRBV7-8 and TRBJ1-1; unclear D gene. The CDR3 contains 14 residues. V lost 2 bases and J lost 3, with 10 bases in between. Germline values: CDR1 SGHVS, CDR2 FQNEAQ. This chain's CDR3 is CASSLPAGDTEAFF. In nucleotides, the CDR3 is TGTGCCAGCAGCTTACCAGCGGGAGACACTGAAGCTTTCTTT.

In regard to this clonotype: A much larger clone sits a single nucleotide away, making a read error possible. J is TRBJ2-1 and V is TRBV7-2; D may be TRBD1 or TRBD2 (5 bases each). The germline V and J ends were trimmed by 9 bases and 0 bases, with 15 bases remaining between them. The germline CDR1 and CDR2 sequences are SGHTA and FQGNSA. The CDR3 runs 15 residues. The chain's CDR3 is CARQEGLTSYNEQFF. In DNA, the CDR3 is TGTGCCAGACAGGAAGGACTCACCTCCTACAATGAGCAGTTCTTC.

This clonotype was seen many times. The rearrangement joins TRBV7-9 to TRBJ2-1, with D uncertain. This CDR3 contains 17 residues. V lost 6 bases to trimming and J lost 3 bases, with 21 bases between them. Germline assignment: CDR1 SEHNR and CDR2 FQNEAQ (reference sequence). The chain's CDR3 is CASRHPTGDTDYNEQFF. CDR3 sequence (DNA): TGTGCCAGCAGACACCCGACTGGTGACACCGACTACAATGAGCAGTTCTTC. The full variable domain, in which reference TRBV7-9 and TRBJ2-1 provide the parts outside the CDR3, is DTGVSQNPRHKITKRGQNVTFRCDPISEHNRLYWYRQTLGQGPEFLTYFQNEAQLEKSRLLSDRFSAERPKGSFSTLEIQRTEQGDSAMYLCASRHPTGDTDYNEQFFGPGTRLTVL.

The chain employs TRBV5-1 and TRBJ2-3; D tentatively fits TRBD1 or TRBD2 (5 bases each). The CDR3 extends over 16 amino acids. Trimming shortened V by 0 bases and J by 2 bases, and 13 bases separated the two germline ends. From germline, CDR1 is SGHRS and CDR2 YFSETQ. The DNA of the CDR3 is TGCGCCAGCAGCTTGGCGGGGCGGATTTACACAGATACGCAGTATTTT. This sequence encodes CASSLAGRIYTDTQYF.

In DNA, the CDR3 is TGTGCCAGCAGCCACGGGGACGGGGAGCTGTTTTTT. This codes for CASSHGDGELFF. The chain couples TRBV6-2 or TRBV6-3 to TRBJ2-2; a possible D gene is TRBD2 (5 bases). This CDR3 spans 12 amino acids. V was cut by 6 bases and J by 7 bases, with 9 bases left in between. Germline-derived CDR1 and CDR2 are MNHEY and SVGEGT.

In DNA, the CDR3 is TGTGCCAGCAGTTTATCCCCAGGGGGCGCGAAAGGCTACACCTTC. It encodes CASSLSPGGAKGYTF. The chain has TRBV27 and TRBJ1-2; 8 positions agree with TRBD1. Trimming cost V 0 bases and J 8 bases; bases outside gene matches: 8. The CDR3 covers 15 residues. In germline, CDR1 is MNHEY, CDR2 SMNVEV (reference sequence).

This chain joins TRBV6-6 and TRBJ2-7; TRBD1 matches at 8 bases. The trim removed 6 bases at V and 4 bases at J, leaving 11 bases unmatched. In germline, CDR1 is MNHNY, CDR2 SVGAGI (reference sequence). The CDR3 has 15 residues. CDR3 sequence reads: CASSPAWDRSYEQYF. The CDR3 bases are TGTGCCAGCAGCCCCGCCTGGGACAGGAGTTACGAGCAGTACTTC.

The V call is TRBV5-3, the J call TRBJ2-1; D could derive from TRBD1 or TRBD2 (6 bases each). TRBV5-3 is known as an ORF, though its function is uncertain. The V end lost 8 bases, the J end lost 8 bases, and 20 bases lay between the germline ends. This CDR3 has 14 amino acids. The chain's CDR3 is CASIPWGASDEQFF. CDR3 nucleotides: TGTGCCAGCATCCCCTGGGGGGCCTCGGATGAGCAGTTCTTC.

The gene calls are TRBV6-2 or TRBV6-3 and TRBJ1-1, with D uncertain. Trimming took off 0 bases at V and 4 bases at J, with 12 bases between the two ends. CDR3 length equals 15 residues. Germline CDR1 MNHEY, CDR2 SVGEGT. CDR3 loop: CASSYSKGLGTEAFF. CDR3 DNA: TGTGCCAGCAGTTACTCAAAGGGCTTGGGCACTGAAGCTTTCTTT.

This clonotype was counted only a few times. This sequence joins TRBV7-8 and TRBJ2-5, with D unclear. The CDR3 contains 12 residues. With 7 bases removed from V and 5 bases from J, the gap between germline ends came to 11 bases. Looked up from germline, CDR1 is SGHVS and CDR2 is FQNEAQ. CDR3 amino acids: CASNKGTETQYF. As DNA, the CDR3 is TGTGCCAGCAATAAAGGAACGGAGACCCAGTACTTC.